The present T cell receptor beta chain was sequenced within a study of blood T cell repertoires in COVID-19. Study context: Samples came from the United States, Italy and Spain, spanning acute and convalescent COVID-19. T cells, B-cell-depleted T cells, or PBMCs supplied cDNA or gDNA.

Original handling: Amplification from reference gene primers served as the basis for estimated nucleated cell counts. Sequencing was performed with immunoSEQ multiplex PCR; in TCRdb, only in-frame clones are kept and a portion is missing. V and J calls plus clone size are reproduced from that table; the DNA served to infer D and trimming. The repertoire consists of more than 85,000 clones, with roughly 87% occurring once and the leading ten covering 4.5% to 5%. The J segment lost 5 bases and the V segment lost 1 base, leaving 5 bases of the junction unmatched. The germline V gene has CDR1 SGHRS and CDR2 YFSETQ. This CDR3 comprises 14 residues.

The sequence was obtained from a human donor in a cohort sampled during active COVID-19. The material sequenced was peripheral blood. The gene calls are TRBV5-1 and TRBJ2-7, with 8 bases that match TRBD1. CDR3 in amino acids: CASSLSGGNNEQYF. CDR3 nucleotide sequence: TGCGCCAGCAGCTTGTCAGGGGGCAACAACGAGCAGTACTTC.